The TCR beta chain described here comes from a study of CD8 T cells in Susac syndrome. Study conclusions and caveats: The CD4+ T cell repertoires in Susac syndrome were not clonally expanded.

Per germline, CDR1 LNHNV and CDR2 YYDKDF (reference sequence). Between the trimmed V and J ends, which lost 1 base and 5 bases, there was a span of 8 bases. The CDR3 length is 14 residues. For this clonotype: Its antigen is not identified.

Sequencing of TCR beta was undertaken in CD8+ and CD4+ T cells derived from blood. RNA totalling roughly 0.5 to 1 ug underwent reverse transcription with random hexamers. The CDR3 of TCR beta was amplified by immunoSEQ multiplex PCR across 54 Vbeta and 13 Jbeta. TCRdb itself ran the immunoSEQ multiplex PCR reads through MiXCR, one entry per CDR3 protein. The sample lists around 150,000 distinct CDR3 sequences; approximately 95% were seen once. The J gene is TRBJ1-4, the V gene TRBV15, with TRBD1 as a possible D gene (5 bases). The clonotype was recovered from a human donor with Susac syndrome. Sequenced sample: CD4+ T cells from PBMCs. CDR3 sequence reads: CATSRATVNEKLFF. CDR3 DNA sequence: TGTGCCACCAGCAGAGCGACAGTAAATGAAAAACTGTTTTTT.